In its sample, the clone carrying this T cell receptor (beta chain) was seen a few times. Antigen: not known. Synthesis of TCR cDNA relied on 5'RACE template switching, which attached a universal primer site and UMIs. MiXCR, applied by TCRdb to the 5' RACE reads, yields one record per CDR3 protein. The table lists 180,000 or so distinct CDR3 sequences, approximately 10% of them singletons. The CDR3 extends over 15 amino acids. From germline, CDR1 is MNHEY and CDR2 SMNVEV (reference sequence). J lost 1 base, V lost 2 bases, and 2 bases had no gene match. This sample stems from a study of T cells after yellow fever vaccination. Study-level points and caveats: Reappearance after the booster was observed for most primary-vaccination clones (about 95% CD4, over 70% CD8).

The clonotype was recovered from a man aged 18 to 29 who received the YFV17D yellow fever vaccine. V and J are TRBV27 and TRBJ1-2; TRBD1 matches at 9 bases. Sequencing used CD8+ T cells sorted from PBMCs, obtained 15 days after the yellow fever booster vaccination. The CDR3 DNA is TGTGCCAGCAGTTTAACGACAGGGGGTAACTATGGCTACACCTTC. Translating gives CASSLTTGGNYGYTF.